This entry lists 26 T cell receptor beta chains sequenced from one sample in a study of T cell repertoires in cytomegalovirus infection (dated by TCRdb to the late 2010s). Instrument on record: Illumina HiSeq 1500. TCRdb cleaned the public reads at Q25 with fastp, built clones with MiXCR and kept in-frame beta chains. One record per CDR3 amino acid sequence lists the most common genes and DNA. The sample profile shows some 200,000 distinct CDR3 sequences; 7.5% to 10% of them were found once. The top ten clonotypes cover approximately 4.2% of the sample. Sequenced: PBMCs. Receptor source: a human donor in good health (CMV status not recorded). Some clones in this sample may be carry-over from other donors' samples.

This clonotype was counted at least ten times. The chain recombines TRBV19 with TRBJ1-5; D is perhaps TRBD1 (5 bases). The CDR3 extends over 16 amino acids. Per the germline V gene, CDR1 is LNHDA and CDR2 is SQIVND (reference sequence). V dropped 1 base and J dropped 0 bases, with 10 bases sitting between them. CDR3 protein: CASSIGTRASNQPQHF. The CDR3 DNA reads as TGTGCCAGTAGTATAGGGACCAGGGCTAGCAATCAGCCCCAGCATTTT.

This clonotype has a handful of counts. Germline is not matched at one junction end, which may reflect a read error. V is TRBV4-1 and J is TRBJ2-7; D may correspond to TRBD1 or TRBD2 (5 bases each). CDR1 and CDR2 from the germline V gene are MGHRA and YSYEKL. The CDR3 runs 16 residues. In DNA, the CDR3 is TGTGCCAGCAGCCAAGAGGGTACAGGTGCCTCCTACGAGCAGTACTTC. Protein product: CASSQEGTGASYEQYF.

This clonotype was counted ten times or more. The CDR3 sequence: CASSLALNTDTQYF. The CDR3 DNA sequence: TGTGCCAGCAGCTTAGCGCTTAACACAGATACGCAGTATTTT. The chain combines TRBV7-3 with TRBJ2-3, with D uncertain. Trimming pared 2 bases from V and 2 bases from J, leaving 8 bases between. The CDR3 is 14 amino acids. The germline V gene has CDR1 SGHTA and CDR2 FQGTGA.

V and J are TRBV24-1 and TRBJ2-3; D unclear. With 0 bases removed from V and 4 bases from J, the gap between germline ends came to 7 bases. CDR1 KGHDR and CDR2 SFDVKD come from the germline V gene. This CDR3 spans 14 amino acids. The CDR3 sequence is CATSDLPGPDTQYF. Here the CDR3 DNA reads TGTGCCACCAGTGATTTGCCCGGCCCAGATACGCAGTATTTT.

The V call is TRBV20-1, the J call TRBJ2-1; no reliable D call. The germline CDR1 and CDR2 sequences are DFQATT and SNEGSKA (reference sequence). The CDR3 covers 13 residues. V lost 1 base and J lost 4, with 8 bases in between. In DNA, the CDR3 is TGCAGTGCTAGAGGTCTGATTTACAATGAGCAGTTCTTC. Amino acids: CSARGLIYNEQFF.

This sequence joins TRBV30 and TRBJ1-5; a weak D match, TRBD1 (5 bases). Germline CDR1 reads GTSNPN; CDR2 reads SVGIG (reference sequence). The CDR3 loop spans 14 amino acids. Deletions cut 0 bases from V and 6 bases from J, with 12 bases between. This CDR3 reads CAWSVPWGAQPQHF. The CDR3 bases are TGTGCCTGGAGTGTACCGTGGGGCGCTCAGCCCCAGCATTTT. The entire variable domain, with the rest obtained from reference TRBV30 and TRBJ1-5, is as follows: SQTIHQWPATLVQPVGSPLSLECTVEGTSNPNLYWYRQAAGRGLQLLFYSVGIGQISSEVPQNLSASRPQDRQFILSSKKLLLSDSGFYLCAWSVPWGAQPQHFGDGTRLSIL.

Ten or more counts support this clonotype. The chain carries TRBV7-8 and TRBJ2-1; 10 nucleotides align to TRBD1. CDR1 and CDR2 (germline): SGHVS, FQNEAQ. The CDR3 contains 14 residues. J lost 8 bases, V lost 5 bases, and 6 bases had no gene match. CDR3 bases: TGTGCCAGCAGCCGGACAGGGGGGGACTATGAGCAGTTCTTC. This translates into CASSRTGGDYEQFF.

This clonotype has more than one count but fewer than ten. The V call is TRBV10-3, the J call TRBJ2-7; no firm D call. The germline V gene encodes CDR1 ENHRY and CDR2 SYGVKD. V was cut by 0 bases and J by 3 bases, with 3 bases left in between. The CDR3 extends over 12 amino acids. The CDR3 DNA sequence: TGTGCCATCAGTGAGTCTATCTACGAGCAGTACTTC. As protein: CAISESIYEQYF.

The sample holds many counts of this clonotype. V gene TRBV12-3 or TRBV12-4 combines with J gene TRBJ2-5, with D possibly being TRBD1 (8 bases). The length of the CDR3 is 16 residues. Trimming removed 7 bases from V and 2 bases from J, with 20 bases in between. CDR3 DNA sequence: TGTGCCAGCACCAAAAACAGGGGGGGAAAGCAAGAGACCCAGTACTTC. It codes for CASTKNRGGKQETQYF.

This clonotype was counted many times. The gene calls are TRBV7-2 and TRBJ1-2; 9 nucleotides agree with TRBD1. V gave up 5 bases and J gave up 6 bases; unmatched junction bases: 10. CDR1 is SGHTA, CDR2 FQGNSA, per germline. The CDR3 is 15 amino acids. CDR3 DNA sequence: TGTGCCAGCAGCAAGGGGGGGACAGGGATCAATGGCTACACCTTC. Amino acids: CASSKGGTGINGYTF. Using reference TRBV7-2 and TRBJ1-2 for the parts outside the CDR3, the full variable domain is GAGVSQSPSNKVTEKGKDVELRCDPISGHTALYWYRQSLGQGLEFLIYFQGNSAPDKSGLPSDRFSAERTGGSVSTLTIQRTQQEDSAVYLCASSKGGTGINGYTFGSGTRLTVV.

This clonotype was seen repeatedly, ten times or more. The chain is built from TRBV2 and TRBJ2-1, with a weak D call TRBD1 (7 bases). With 3 bases removed from V and 5 bases from J, the gap between germline ends came to 11 bases. CDR3 length: 14 amino acids. The V gene's germline CDR1 is SNHLY and CDR2 FYNNEI. The CDR3 loop reads CASSDRGDNNEQFF. The CDR3 DNA sequence: TGTGCCAGCAGTGACAGGGGGGATAACAATGAGCAGTTCTTC.

The chain couples TRBV30 to TRBJ1-2, with D possibly TRBD1 on 6 matching bases. CDR1 is GTSNPN and CDR2 is SVGIG in the germline V gene (reference sequence). There are 14 residues in the CDR3. V dropped 0 bases and J dropped 4 bases, with 12 bases sitting between them. The CDR3 DNA reads as TGTGCCTGGAGTGTACCAGGGGAAAGCTATGGCTACACCTTC. Residues: CAWSVPGESYGYTF.

The V call is TRBV19, the J call TRBJ2-1, with 9 nucleotides matching TRBD2. V trimming: 1 base; J trimming: 8 bases; junction bases outside the gene matches: 6. CDR1 and CDR2 from the germline V gene are LNHDA and SQIVND (reference sequence). This CDR3 has 15 amino acids. The CDR3: CASSIASGRMDEQFF. The CDR3, as DNA: TGTGCCAGTAGTATAGCGAGCGGGAGGATGGATGAGCAGTTCTTC.

Turning to this clonotype: A much larger clone lies a single base off, so this may be a read error. This sequence joins TRBV7-9 and TRBJ2-2, with D possibly called TRBD1 or TRBD2 (5 bases each). This CDR3 region has 16 residues. The germline CDR1 and CDR2 sequences are SEHNR and FQNEAQ (reference sequence). The CDR3 DNA follows: TGTGCCAACAGCTTAGTCTCCGGGACGCCGGGCGGGGAGCTGTTTTTT. Its protein is CANSLVSGTPGGELFF.

This clonotype was counted ten times or more. The chain is built from TRBV28 and TRBJ1-3, with D maybe TRBD1 (5 bases). Germline CDR1 and CDR2: MDHEN and SYDVKM. This CDR3 is 15 amino acids long. V dropped 5 bases and J dropped 0 bases, with 11 bases sitting between them. The CDR3 loop is CASSLGQPSGNTIYF. The CDR3, as DNA: TGTGCCAGCAGTCTAGGACAACCCTCTGGAAACACCATATATTTT.

This clonotype was counted many times. V and J are TRBV29-1 and TRBJ2-6; D possibly corresponds to TRBD2 (6 bases). CDR3 size: 15 residues. Germline CDR1 reads SQVTM; CDR2 reads ANQGSEA. V shed 7 bases and J shed 0 bases, with 13 bases lying between them. In DNA form, the CDR3 reads TGCAGCGCCCGGGAGTTTAGCTCTGGGGCCAACGTCCTGACTTTC. Residues: CSAREFSSGANVLTF. The variable domain in full, with the rest retrieved from reference TRBV29-1 and TRBJ2-6, is SAVISQKPSRDICQRGTSLTIQCQVDSQVTMMFWYRQQPGQSLTLIATANQGSEATYESGFVIDKFPISRPNLTFSTLTVSNMSPEDSSIYLCSAREFSSGANVLTFGAGSRLTVL.

V and J are TRBV20-1 and TRBJ1-2, with TRBD1 identical over 10 bases. Germline CDR1 reads DFQATT; CDR2 reads SNEGSKA (reference sequence). J lost 8 bases, V lost 3 bases, and 6 bases had no gene match. This CDR3 is 13 amino acids long. CDR3 region: CSASRQGAVGYTF. CDR3 nucleotide sequence: TGCAGTGCTAGTCGACAGGGGGCTGTGGGCTACACCTTC.

In its sample, this clonotype was seen a few times. The rearrangement links TRBV12-3 or TRBV12-4 to TRBJ2-1, with TRBD2 identical over 9 bases. This CDR3 spans 15 amino acids. V trimming: 3 bases; J trimming: 3 bases; junction bases outside the gene matches: 3. The CDR3 here is CASSFSGGNYNEQFF. The CDR3 DNA sequence: TGTGCCAGCAGTTTTAGCGGGGGAAACTACAATGAGCAGTTCTTC.

For this clonotype: A much bigger clone sits one base away, suggesting this may be a read error. J is TRBJ2-5 and V is TRBV7-4, with TRBD1 matching over 11 bases. The CDR3 loop spans 17 amino acids. Germline lookup yields CDR1 SGHVT and CDR2 SQSDAQ. In DNA, the CDR3 is TGTGCCAGCAGCCCGGCGCCGGGACAGGGGGAGCAAGAGACCCGGTACTTC. Translating it yields CASSPAPGQGEQETRYF.

This clonotype was counted at least ten times. The chain is built from TRBV12-3 or TRBV12-4 and TRBJ1-6; 8 nucleotides agree with TRBD1. The CDR3 extends over 16 amino acids. The junction had 9 bases not matched to a gene; V was cut back by 6 bases and J by 5 bases. The DNA of the CDR3 is TGTGCCAGCAGAGCCGGGACAGGCGGCCATAATTCACCCCTCCACTTT. Its protein product is CASRAGTGGHNSPLHF.

This clonotype has ten or more counts. The J gene is TRBJ1-5, the V gene TRBV7-2, with 9 bases lining up with TRBD1. The CDR3 has 16 amino acids. With V trimmed by 4 bases and J by 2 bases, 6 bases remained unmatched. The germline gives CDR1 SGHTA, CDR2 FQGNSA. CDR3 residues: CASSSQGALGNQPQHF. CDR3 sequence (DNA): TGTGCCAGCAGCTCACAGGGGGCGTTGGGCAATCAGCCCCAGCATTTT. The variable domain in full, completed from reference TRBV7-2 and TRBJ1-5, reads GAGVSQSPSNKVTEKGKDVELRCDPISGHTALYWYRQSLGQGLEFLIYFQGNSAPDKSGLPSDRFSAERTGGSVSTLTIQRTQQEDSAVYLCASSSQGALGNQPQHFGDGTRLSIL.

This clonotype was detected ten times or more. This chain connects TRBV7-9 to TRBJ1-2, with D uncertain. V gave up 3 bases and J gave up 2 bases, with 13 bases separating them. The CDR3 totals 15 residues. Germline V gene sequence: CDR1 SEHNR, CDR2 FQNEAQ (reference sequence). This chain's CDR3 is CASSFTLEDNYGYTF. The CDR3 DNA reads TGTGCCAGCAGCTTTACCCTCGAGGACAACTATGGCTACACCTTC.

This clonotype was counted ten times or more. CDR3 in DNA: TGTGCCAGCAGCTTCGACAGGGCCCGGTACGAGCAGTACTTC. It specifies CASSFDRARYEQYF. The rearrangement uses TRBV5-4 and TRBJ2-7, with TRBD1 matching over 7 bases. The CDR3 length is 14 residues. J gave up 4 bases and V 2 bases, and 6 bases lay outside the gene matches. Germline CDR1 is SGHNT and CDR2 is YYREEE (reference sequence).

V usage is TRBV19 and J usage is TRBJ2-1; D gene unclear. The germline gives CDR1 LNHDA, CDR2 SQIVND (reference sequence). Trimming took 7 bases from V and 4 from J, leaving 8 bases between them. The CDR3 runs to 12 residues. The CDR3 loop is CASIGTYNEQFF. In DNA form, the CDR3 reads TGTGCCAGTATAGGTACATACAATGAGCAGTTCTTC.

V and J are TRBV14 and TRBJ2-1; 9 bases fit TRBD1. The CDR3 contains 17 residues. CDR1 is SGHDN, CDR2 FVKESK, per germline. After removal of 4 bases from V and 0 bases from J, the junction contained 7 bases not matched to a gene. This CDR3 reads CASSLIPGQGSYNEQFF. The CDR3, as DNA: TGTGCCAGCAGCCTTATCCCGGGACAGGGCTCCTACAATGAGCAGTTCTTC.

In its sample, this clonotype was seen a few times. This rearrangement joins TRBV5-5 to TRBJ2-1, with no clear D. Trimming pared 2 bases from V and 7 bases from J, leaving 10 bases between. Germline V gene data show CDR1 as SGHKS and CDR2 as YYEKEE (reference sequence). The CDR3 spans 13 residues. CDR3 in amino acids: CASSFWLMNEQFF. The CDR3 DNA is TGTGCCAGCAGCTTCTGGCTCATGAATGAGCAGTTCTTC.